Presented here are 19 T cell receptor beta chains from one specimen sequenced in a study of T cell clonotyping in hematopoietic cell transplantation. Assay: immunoSEQ multiplex PCR; the TCRdb copy retains only in-frame clones and omits some. The profile shows over 8,000 clones, roughly 76% of them singletons. The sequences come from peripheral blood mononuclear cells, collected 180 days after allogeneic stem cell transplant. Every receptor here comes from a female patient aged 50-59 years who had an allogeneic stem cell transplant from an unrelated donor, so the T cells may come from the graft donor. Some clones in this sample may be carry-over from other donors' samples.

This clone was seen a handful of times. The genes are TRBV19 and TRBJ2-7; 11 nucleotides agree with TRBD2. Trimming cost V 6 bases and J 1 base; bases outside gene matches: 5. This CDR3 is built from 15 residues. Germline values: CDR1 LNHDA, CDR2 SQIVND (reference sequence). This chain's CDR3 is CASRTLAGESYEQYF. The CDR3 region has the DNA TGTGCCAGTAGGACACTAGCGGGAGAGTCCTACGAGCAGTACTTC.

The chain is built from TRBV4-1 and TRBJ2-7, with 7 positions matching TRBD2. CDR1 is MGHRA and CDR2 is YSYEKL in the germline V gene. The CDR3 runs to 13 residues. The trim removed 1 base at V and 12 bases at J, leaving 9 bases unmatched. CDR3 DNA: TGCGCCAGCAGCCAAGTAGCGGGTACTGAGTCGTACTTC. Its protein product is CASSQVAGTESYF.

This clone was counted only a few times. The genes are TRBV5-4 and TRBJ2-1, with a weak D call TRBD2 (6 bases). The ends were cut back, 4 bases at V and 9 bases at J, with 14 bases in the middle. Germline CDR1 is SGHNT and CDR2 is YYREEE (reference sequence). This CDR3 region has 13 residues. CDR3: CASSPDYVGEQFF. The CDR3 DNA follows: TGTGCCAGCAGCCCGGACTACGTCGGTGAGCAGTTCTTC.

This chain joins TRBV6-6 and TRBJ2-7; no clear D gene. This CDR3 region has 12 residues. V was pared by 7 bases and J by 3 bases, with 10 bases between. Germline CDR1 reads MNHNY; CDR2 reads SVGAGI (reference sequence). CDR3 in amino acids: CASKWGNYEQYF. In DNA, the CDR3 is TGTGCCAGCAAATGGGGTAACTACGAGCAGTACTTC.

The chain is built from TRBV2 and TRBJ2-7, with 9 bases lining up with TRBD1. CDR1 and CDR2 (germline): SNHLY, FYNNEI. There are 17 residues in the CDR3. Trimming removed 10 bases from V and 3 bases from J; junction bases left unmatched: 19. The CDR3 nucleotides are TGTGCCATCTCTCCGGGACAGGGTTATAGCGGGCTCTACGAGCAGTACTTC. Its translation is CAISPGQGYSGLYEQYF.

The rearrangement joins TRBV7-8 to TRBJ1-5; D is perhaps TRBD1 (5 bases). Trimming took off 2 bases at V and 9 bases at J, with 11 bases between the two ends. The CDR3 is 13 residues long. From germline, CDR1 is SGHVS and CDR2 FQNEAQ. The CDR3 DNA reads as TGTGCCAGCAGCTTAACAGGTTCAGGGCCCCAGCATTTT. Protein product: CASSLTGSGPQHF.

The gene calls are TRBV2 and TRBJ1-2, with TRBD1 as a possible D gene (5 bases). The germline gives CDR1 SNHLY, CDR2 FYNNEI. The CDR3 contains 14 residues. Trimming removed 7 bases at V and 0 bases at J, with 12 bases between. This CDR3 reads CASTGTRANYGYTF. The CDR3 coding sequence is TGTGCCAGCACCGGGACCCGAGCTAACTATGGCTACACCTTC.

This chain joins TRBV19 and TRBJ1-1; 8 bases are a match to TRBD1. Germline CDR1 and CDR2: LNHDA and SQIVND (reference sequence). The CDR3 length is 16 residues. Trimming at V came to 1 base and at J to 4 bases, leaving 8 bases not matched to a gene. The CDR3 coding sequence is TGTGCCAGTAGTATAGGCGCAGGGGGCACGAGCACTGAAGCTTTCTTT. Protein: CASSIGAGGTSTEAFF.

The chain has TRBV4-2 and TRBJ2-7, with TRBD2 matching over 11 bases. Germline CDR1 is LGHNA and CDR2 is YNFKEQ. This CDR3 region has 16 residues. The V and J ends lost 4 bases and 3 bases, in that order; junction bases with no gene match: 8. CDR3 DNA: TGTGCCAGCAGCCCAACTCTGGGGACTAGCGGCTACGAGCAGTACTTC. It encodes CASSPTLGTSGYEQYF.

V usage is TRBV5-1 and J usage is TRBJ1-5; D possibly corresponds to TRBD1 (5 bases). The V and J ends lost 2 bases and 3 bases respectively, with 9 bases between them. The CDR3 covers 14 residues. Per germline, CDR1 SGHRS and CDR2 YFSETQ. The CDR3 here is CASSLGQNNQPQHF. DNA of the CDR3: TGCGCCAGCAGCTTAGGACAAAACAATCAGCCCCAGCATTTT.

The CDR3 coding sequence is TGTGCCAGCGAAGGTGGGAATGAGCAGTTCTTC. Protein: CASEGGNEQFF. The gene calls are TRBV7-2 and TRBJ2-1; D remains ambiguous. Trimming stripped 8 bases from V and 7 bases from J, with 9 bases between. CDR3 length equals 11 residues. Germline lookup yields CDR1 SGHTA and CDR2 FQGNSA.

The chain has TRBV6-5 and TRBJ2-7, with 7 bases matching TRBD1. Germline lookup yields CDR1 MNHEY and CDR2 SVGAGI. The CDR3 loop spans 15 amino acids. Losses at the gene ends were 2 bases for V and 2 bases for J; bases not matched to a gene: 6. The CDR3 region is CASSYQPGGTYEQYF. The CDR3 nucleotides are TGTGCCAGCAGTTACCAGCCAGGGGGAACCTACGAGCAGTACTTC.

The CDR3 protein is CASSSKSRQAQYF. CDR3 DNA: TGTGCCAGCAGCTCCAAGAGCCGACAGGCGCAGTATTTT. The genes are TRBV5-6 and TRBJ2-3; a weak D match, TRBD1 (6 bases). The ends were cut back, 3 bases at V and 10 bases at J, with 15 bases in the middle. The CDR3 loop spans 13 amino acids. CDR1 is SGHDT, CDR2 YYEEEE, per germline.

The gene calls are TRBV4-1 and TRBJ2-5; 7 bases agree with TRBD1. The trim removed 3 bases at V and 1 base at J, leaving 8 bases unmatched. From germline, CDR1 is MGHRA and CDR2 YSYEKL. This CDR3 has 16 residues. This CDR3 is CASSHPGQPLQETQYF. CDR3 nucleotides: TGCGCCAGCAGCCACCCGGGACAGCCACTCCAAGAGACCCAGTACTTC.

This sequence joins TRBV19 and TRBJ1-1, with 8 bases matching TRBD1. Germline V gives CDR1 LNHDA, CDR2 SQIVND (reference sequence). The CDR3 is 13 residues long. Unmatched junction bases numbered 2, after V lost 5 bases and J lost 3 bases. The CDR3 DNA reads as TGTGCCAGTAGTTCGACAGGGGACACTGAAGCTTTCTTT. It translates to CASSSTGDTEAFF.

V is TRBV4-3 and J is TRBJ1-2; 7 nucleotides agree with TRBD1. CDR3 size: 18 residues. J was trimmed by 4 bases and V by 0 bases; bases with no gene match: 14. CDR1 and CDR2 (germline): LGHNA, YSLEER. CDR3 nucleotide sequence: TGCGCCAGCAGCCAAGATTTCGCCAGCGGGACAGCCGGCTATGGCTACACCTTC. Its translation is CASSQDFASGTAGYGYTF.

The chain carries TRBV30 and TRBJ2-3; D is possibly TRBD1 (5 bases). Trimming removed 0 bases at V and 0 bases at J, with 16 bases between. CDR3 length: 17 amino acids. Germline CDR1 is GTSNPN and CDR2 is SVGIG (reference sequence). The CDR3 DNA sequence: TGTGCCTGGAGTGTAGGGGCTCAACTTTCTAGCACAGATACGCAGTATTTT. Encoded protein: CAWSVGAQLSSTDTQYF.

This chain uses TRBV19 with TRBJ2-7; the D gene is possibly TRBD1 (6 bases). The CDR3 totals 13 residues. The V and J ends lost 3 bases and 6 bases respectively, with 12 bases between them. Germline CDR1 and CDR2: LNHDA and SQIVND (reference sequence). CDR3 bases: TGTGCCAGTAGTATCGAAGGGGGTGGCGAGCAGTACTTC. It codes for CASSIEGGGEQYF.

J is TRBJ2-3 and V is TRBV2; D is unclear. Trimming removed 10 bases from V and 4 bases from J, with 15 bases in between. This CDR3 is built from 13 residues. CDR1 and CDR2 (germline): SNHLY, FYNNEI. The CDR3 loop reads CATGRLNADTQYF. CDR3 bases: TGTGCCACAGGACGGCTGAATGCAGATACGCAGTATTTT.